Included here is one TCR beta chain sequence, with context. Trimming left V 2 bases short and J 0 bases short, with 8 bases between. The germline gives CDR1 ENHRY, CDR2 SYGVKD. The CDR3 sequence is 15 residues long. Only in-frame clones appear in the TCRdb table, and some are missing; sequencing was by immunoSEQ multiplex PCR. The sample holds more than 100,000 clones, around 88% seen once. This entry belongs to a study of blood T cell repertoires in COVID-19. This sequence originates from a man between 50 and 59 years old with active or convalescent COVID-19. The sequenced material came from peripheral blood. This sequence joins TRBV10-3 and TRBJ1-3; D unresolved. The DNA for the CDR3 is TGTGCCATCAGTGAGGATTTCTACTCTGGAAACACCATATATTTT. Encoded protein: CAISEDFYSGNTIYF.